This TCR beta chain was documented in a study of T cells in Graves' hyperthyroidism and ophthalmopathy. Study observations and caveats: Ophthalmopathy cases were set apart from stable hyperthyroidism by a 13 V-J model.

A word on this clonotype: What it binds is not known.

From RNA transcripts, TCR beta CDR3 regions were amplified. The HTBI primer set served for first-round RT-PCR of the TCR CDR3. One entry per CDR3 protein, called by TCRdb with MiXCR from the multiplex PCR reads. The sample yields about 270,000 distinct CDR3 sequences, 22% seen once. It was uncontrolled infection, other autoimmune disease, pregnancy or lactation that excluded patients. Clinical symptoms, serum thyroxine and TRAb, thyroid ultrasound and orbital computed tomography together formed the diagnostic basis. This CDR3 spans 15 amino acids. Germline CDR1 reads SEHNR; CDR2 reads FQNEAQ (reference sequence). Trimming at V came to 1 base and at J to 5 bases, leaving 7 bases not matched to a gene.

The chain joins TRBV7-9 to TRBJ2-5; 7 bases match TRBD2. The material sequenced was blood. The receptor was derived from a man aged 25 to 40 with Graves' ophthalmopathy. The CDR3 nucleotides are TGTGCCAGCAGCTTAGTCTCTAGCGGACTCGAGACCCAGTACTTC. Amino acid sequence: CASSLVSSGLETQYF.